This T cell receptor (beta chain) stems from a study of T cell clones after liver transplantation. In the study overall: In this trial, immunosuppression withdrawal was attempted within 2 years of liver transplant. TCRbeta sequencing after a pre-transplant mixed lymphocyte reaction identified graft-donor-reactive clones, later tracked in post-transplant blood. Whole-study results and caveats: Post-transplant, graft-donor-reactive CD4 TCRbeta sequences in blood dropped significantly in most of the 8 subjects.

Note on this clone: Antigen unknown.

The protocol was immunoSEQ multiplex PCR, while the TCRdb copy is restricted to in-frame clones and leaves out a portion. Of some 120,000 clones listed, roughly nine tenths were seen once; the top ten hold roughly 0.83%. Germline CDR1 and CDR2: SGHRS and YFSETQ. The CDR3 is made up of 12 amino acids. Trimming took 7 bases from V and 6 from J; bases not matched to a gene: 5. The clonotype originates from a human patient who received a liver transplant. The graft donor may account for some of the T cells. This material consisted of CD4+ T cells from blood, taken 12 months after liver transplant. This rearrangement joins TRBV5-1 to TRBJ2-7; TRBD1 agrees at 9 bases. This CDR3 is CASGTGSSEQYF. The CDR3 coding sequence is TGCGCCAGCGGGACAGGGAGTAGCGAGCAGTACTTC. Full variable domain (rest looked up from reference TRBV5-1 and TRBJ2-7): KAGVTQTPRYLIKTRGQQVTLSCSPISGHRSVSWYQQTPGQGLQFLFEYFSETQRNKGNFPGRFSGRQFSNSRSEMNVSTLELGDSALYLCASGTGSSEQYFGPGTRLTVT.